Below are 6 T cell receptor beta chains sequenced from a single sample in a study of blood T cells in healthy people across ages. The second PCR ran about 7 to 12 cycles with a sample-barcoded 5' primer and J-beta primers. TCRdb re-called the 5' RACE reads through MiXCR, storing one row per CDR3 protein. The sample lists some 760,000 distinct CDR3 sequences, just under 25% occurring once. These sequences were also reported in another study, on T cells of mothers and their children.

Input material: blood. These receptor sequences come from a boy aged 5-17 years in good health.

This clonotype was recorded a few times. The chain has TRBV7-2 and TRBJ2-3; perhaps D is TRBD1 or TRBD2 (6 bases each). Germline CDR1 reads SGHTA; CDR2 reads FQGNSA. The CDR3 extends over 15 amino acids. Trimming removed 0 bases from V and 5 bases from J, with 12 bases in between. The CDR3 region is CASSLARGPGDTQYF. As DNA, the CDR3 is TGTGCCAGCAGCTTAGCACGGGGGCCTGGAGATACGCAGTATTTT.

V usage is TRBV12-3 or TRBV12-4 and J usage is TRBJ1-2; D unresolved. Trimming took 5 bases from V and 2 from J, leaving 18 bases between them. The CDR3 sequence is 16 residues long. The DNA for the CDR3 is TGTGCCAGCAGTCGCAATCGGGGTGGATCGAACTATGGCTACACCTTC. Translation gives CASSRNRGGSNYGYTF.

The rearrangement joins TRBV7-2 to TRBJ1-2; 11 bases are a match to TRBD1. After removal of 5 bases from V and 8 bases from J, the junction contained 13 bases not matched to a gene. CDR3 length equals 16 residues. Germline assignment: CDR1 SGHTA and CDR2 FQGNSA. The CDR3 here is CASSPRFGTGGLGYTF. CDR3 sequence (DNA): TGTGCCAGCAGCCCAAGATTTGGGACAGGGGGATTAGGCTACACCTTC.

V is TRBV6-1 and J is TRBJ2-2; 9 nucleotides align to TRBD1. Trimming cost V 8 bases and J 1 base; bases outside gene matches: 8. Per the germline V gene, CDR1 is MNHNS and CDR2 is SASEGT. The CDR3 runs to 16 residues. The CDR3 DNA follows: TGTGCCAGCTTACCAGGGACAGGGCAGAACACCGGGGAGCTGTTTTTT. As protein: CASLPGTGQNTGELFF.

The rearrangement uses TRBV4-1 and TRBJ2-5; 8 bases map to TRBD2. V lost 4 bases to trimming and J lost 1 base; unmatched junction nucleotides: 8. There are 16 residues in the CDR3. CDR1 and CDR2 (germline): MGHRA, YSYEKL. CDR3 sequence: CASSRASGSFQETQYF. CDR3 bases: TGCGCCAGCAGCCGGGCGAGCGGGAGTTTCCAAGAGACCCAGTACTTC.

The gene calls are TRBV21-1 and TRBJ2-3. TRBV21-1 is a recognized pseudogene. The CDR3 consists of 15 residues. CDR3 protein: CASSKEEGAEDTQYF. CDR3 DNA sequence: TGTGCCAGCAGCAAAGAGGAAGGTGCGGAAGATACGCAGTATTTT.